Listed here is a single T cell receptor beta chain. The PCR ran on 60 Vbeta and 13 Jbeta primers. Libraries were prepared by immunoSEQ multiplex PCR; TCRdb keeps only in-frame clonotypes and omits some of them. The sample records 150,000 to 200,000 clones, under 85% being singletons. The data stem from a study of cytomegalovirus exposure and HLA in healthy donors. This CDR3 comprises 13 residues. V lost 0 bases and J 5 bases, leaving 6 bases between the germline ends. From germline, CDR1 is SGDLS and CDR2 YYNGEE. This rearrangement joins TRBV9 to TRBJ2-1, with D perhaps matching TRBD1 (6 bases). This clonotype was sampled from a woman aged 25-40 years in good health and CMV-seronegative. The sequenced material came from PBMCs. In DNA, the CDR3 is TGTGCCAGCAGCGTAGCAGGGGACAATGAGCAGTTCTTC. Protein: CASSVAGDNEQFF.